The present entry profiles one TCR beta chain with its context. This CDR3 spans 15 amino acids. V was pared by 5 bases and J by 6 bases, with 12 bases of the junction left unmatched. Germline V gives CDR1 SGHVS, CDR2 FNYEAQ. These data originate in a study of Tregs in tolerant kidney transplant recipients. The table came from immunoSEQ multiplex PCR; TCRdb's copy has only in-frame clones and leaves some out. The data show about 60,000 clones, with 92% seen just once and 9.5% to 13% held by the top ten. The chain combines TRBV7-6 with TRBJ1-2, with 7 positions matching TRBD1. Sequencing used CD8+ T cells from blood, obtained before the transplant. The clonotype comes from a human donor who received a combined kidney and bone marrow transplant. CDR3 bases: TGTGCCAGCAGCGGGACCGACAGGGCTTCAAATGGCTACACCTTC. It codes for CASSGTDRASNGYTF.